This T cell receptor beta chain was identified in a study of radiation and T cells in renal cell carcinoma. Study details: Nephrectomy followed 15 Gy stereotactic body radiation by 4 weeks. Points from the study as a whole: Top tumor clonotypes rose in blood 2 weeks post-radiation, then contracted.

TCRdb's table, derived via immunoSEQ multiplex PCR, lists solely in-frame clones and lacks some. The profile shows about 150,000 clones, around 89% of them singletons. For this clone: The antigen remains undetermined.

Germline trimming cut 10 bases from V and 5 bases from J; bases unmatched to any gene: 7. Looked up from germline, CDR1 is LNHDA and CDR2 is SQIVND (reference sequence). This CDR3 spans 13 amino acids. Time point given: baseline pretreatment blood. Treatment: 15 Gy SBRT to primary tumor, nephrectomy 4 weeks later. Radiation-treated patients gave blood at baseline, week 2 and week 4. The patient's renal cell carcinoma had clear cell pathology. This specimen was blood, taken from a patient whose treatment included radiotherapy and nephrectomy. This TCR was recovered from a woman in her seventies with renal cell carcinoma. The chain uses TRBV19 and TRBJ1-1, with TRBD1 identical over 10 bases. Written as DNA, the CDR3 is TGTGCCACAATCAGGACAGGGGGGACTGAAGCTTTCTTT. As protein: CATIRTGGTEAFF.